The text below deals with one T cell receptor (beta chain). This sample is drawn from a study of cytomegalovirus exposure and HLA in healthy donors. CDR3 length: 15 amino acids. From germline, CDR1 is SGHDT and CDR2 YYEEEE. V was pared by 2 bases and J by 4 bases, with 7 bases of the junction left unmatched. Vbeta (60) and Jbeta (13) primers were used in the PCR. The assay was immunoSEQ multiplex PCR, and TCRdb's table has in-frame clones only and misses some. The sample shows about 120,000 clones, about 80% of them seen only once. The source is a female donor in good health and CMV-seronegative. The chain combines TRBV5-6 with TRBJ2-3, with 7 positions matching TRBD1. Sequenced material: PBMCs. The CDR3 loop is CASSLRAGGSDTQYF. CDR3 in DNA: TGTGCCAGCAGCTTAAGGGCAGGGGGTTCAGATACGCAGTATTTT.